The text below deals with one TCR beta chain. This clonotype was seen more than once but under ten times. Its specific antigen is unknown. Base qualities are not at hand, and no much larger clone is one base apart. The data are from a study of T cells in Graves' hyperthyroidism and ophthalmopathy (dated by TCRdb to between 2019 and 2020). For context, the study as a whole: Peripheral blood samples were taken at the time of initial diagnosis, prior to any treatment. An independent validation cohort of 18 to 20 hyperthyroidism patients and 17 patients who later progressed to ophthalmopathy tested prospective prediction of ophthalmopathy. After sampling, hyperthyroidism patients received methimazole starting at 30 mg daily, and ophthalmopathy patients received high-dose intravenous methylprednisolone. The 100 discovery patients were randomly split 7:3 into training and test sets. The paper reports TCR Vbeta CDR3 sequencing of some 140 peripheral blood samples: under 45 ophthalmopathy, roughly 74 hyperthyroidism and around 17 progressor patients. In addition, the study compared T-cell repertoires in thyroid tissue and in blood from five to seven Graves' hyperthyroidism patients. TCR V-J signatures able to tell the groups apart were searched for in a discovery cohort of 100 patients, of whom about 40 had Graves' ophthalmopathy and around 58 had stable Graves' hyperthyroidism.

The TCR beta CDR3 regions were amplified from RNA transcripts. The TCR CDR3 was subjected to a first round of RT-PCR using the HTBI primer set and the Qiagen OneStep RT-PCR kit. Libraries were constructed in a second round of multiplex PCR, after which size selection and purification were performed. Paired-end sequencing of the libraries was performed with 100 bp reads on an Illumina HiSeq2000. As for how the authors treated the data: SOAPnuke was used to process the raw data, throwing out any read that contained adapters or uncalled bases, had a mean Phred below 15, or lacked an exact constant-primer or identifier match. COPE v1.2.5 was used to merge the high-quality paired reads, and each unique nucleotide sequence was defined as a clonotype. MiTCR v1.1 was used to align clonotypes to the IMGT TRBV, TRBD and TRBJ reference segments. The analysis was restricted to V-J combinations with a frequency above 0.0001, which together covered just over 99% of the repertoires. A TCS score was defined as the ratio of F50 (clonal expansion) to E x V (chaos), with BLOSUM62-based TCRdist applied between CDR3 peptides within each V-J. Welch's t-statistics and random forest reduced roughly 530 V-J features to 10 to 15, which were used in a naive Bayes classifier (R e1071). TCRdb reanalyzed the raw reads on its own, using fastp at Q25 for trimming and MiXCR for clone calling, and kept in-frame beta chains. Every entry covers one CDR3 protein and lists the most common genes and DNA from its rows. The V and J calls follow TCRdb's processing rather than the paper's. For this sample the table gives approximately 330,000 distinct CDR3 sequences, of which roughly 15% were detected only once. The top ten hold almost 35% of the sample.

Moderately to severely active disease, a Clinical Activity Score of at least 3, a NOSPECS grade of at least 4, and a duration under 3 months were present in ophthalmopathy patients. Patients with uncontrolled infections, other autoimmune diseases, pregnancy or lactation were excluded. Diagnoses relied on clinical symptoms, serum thyroxine and TRAb, thyroid ultrasound and orbital computed tomography. Ficoll-Paque density gradient centrifugation was used to isolate PBMCs from around 10 ml of fresh peripheral blood. Total RNA was extracted using Trizol reagent, and RNA quality was assessed on an Agilent 2100 Bioanalyzer. Paper-wide results and their limitations: In validation, progression to ophthalmopathy was predicted by the model with 70% to 71% sensitivity and just over 72% specificity, a median of about 6 months before onset. Most expanded thyroid clonotypes (frequency above 0.001) were also detected in blood, suggesting blood repertoires may reflect thyroid immune responses. No statistical method was used to fix the sample size in advance, and group allocation was not hidden from the investigators. A model built on a 13 V-J signature distinguished ophthalmopathy from stable hyperthyroidism, reaching around 90% sensitivity and about 81% specificity in cross-validation and 80%/75% in testing.

CDR1 and CDR2 were assigned from the germline V gene (reference sequence) as DFQATT and SNEGSKA. V trim: 3 bases; J trim: 6 bases; unmatched bases: 15. Counted from cysteine to phenylalanine, this CDR3 has 16 amino acids. Only the CDR3 part of the read is kept: 48 bases, read in frame from the first base. The rearranged segments are TRBV20-1 and TRBJ2-7; a stretch of 9 junction bases matches TRBD2. This receptor was obtained from a woman aged 35 to 49 with Graves' ophthalmopathy. The sample comprised blood. The CDR3 reads CSASPWGRGGPLEQYF. The DNA sequence follows: TGCAGTGCTAGTCCTTGGGGGCGGGGGGGCCCCCTCGAGCAGTACTTC.